The T cell receptor (beta chain) described here comes from a study of T cell responses to AZD1222 COVID-19 vaccine (dated by TCRdb to about 2021). A note on the overall study: AZD1222 recipients given second doses at about 4 weeks or at about 12 weeks were pooled, since spike-specific TCR depth and breadth were not found to differ between the two schedules. Enrollment into the trials was organized by age into subgroups of 18-55, 56-69 and 70-plus years, and those subgroups contained roughly 150, 30 and 60 TCR-sequenced participants, respectively. A total of around 240 trial participants underwent TCR sequencing, of whom nearly 210 received two doses of AZD1222 and some 25 received two doses of the MenACWY control vaccine. Summary of the overall study and its limitations: Nearly half of unique spike-specific TCRs reportedly recognized epitopes outside regions mutated in the B.1.351 and B.1.1.7 variants. In the small 56-69-year group, the increase in depth fell short of significance, most likely because of low power. Because no day 14 peak-response samples were available, repertoires were characterized only after the peak T cell response. Participants were mostly white British and included more females than males, and it was suggested by the authors that clonal diversity may have been underestimated. Spike-specific TCR breadth and depth rose significantly after two AZD1222 doses compared with day 0 and with MenACWY recipients. Conclusions about previously exposed vaccinees are limited because only six or seven AZD1222 recipients were SARS-CoV-2 seropositive at baseline. Vaccine-associated CD4 TCRs spanned the whole spike protein, with dominant responses in regions 160-218 and 743-854.

The CDR3 regions of human TCRbeta chains were analyzed by immunosequencing. Per the source publication's procedure: Repertoire TCRs were matched against a reference library of SARS-CoV-2-specific TCRs generated with the MIRA antigen-specificity platform. Breadth was defined as the fraction of unique TCRs that were SARS-CoV-2-associated, and depth was defined as the fraction of total T cells that were SARS-CoV-2-associated. Using the MIRA data, each spike-specific TCR was assigned both to the spike region to which the TCR was reactive and to a CD4 or CD8 class. Log10-transformed breadth and depth values were compared by one-way ANOVA with Sidak's multiple comparisons tests. Not all clones reach the TCRdb copy of this immuneACCESS table, which keeps in-frame sequences only. Checked studies attribute under half of the gap to unresolved V genes and leave the rest unexplained. V and J calls and clone size are as listed in that table; D and trimming were resolved from the DNA. The sample table lists about 110,000 clones, under 90% of them with a count of one. The top ten constitute about 5.4% of the sample.

As regards this clone: Its target antigen remains unknown. No base quality values were provided; no much bigger clone lies one nucleotide off.

The meaning of the sample's time point label: baseline before first vaccination. The vaccinee samples were drawn from two UK trials, COV001 and COV002, one of which was a single-blind randomized controlled phase 2/3 trial testing AZD1222 (ChAdOx1 nCoV-19) in healthy adults. For TCRbeta chain sequencing, PBMC samples were collected from trial participants at day 0 and at day 28 after the second dose. V lost 4 bases and J lost 6 bases, and the count of bases not matched to a germline gene is 10. The CDR3 goes from the cysteine to the phenylalanine over 14 residues. Left in the record is the CDR3 DNA by itself, 42 bases read in frame from the first base. CDR1 is given as SGHRS and CDR2 as YFSETQ, both from the germline V gene.

The material was peripheral blood, obtained on day 0 of AZD1222 vaccination. The V and J segments used are TRBV5-1 and TRBJ2-7; TRBD1 agrees with 7 junctional bases. The TCR sequence derives from an adult in good health. The nucleotide sequence reads TGCGCCAGCAGCGGATTTCCCGGGACAGCCGAGCAGTACTTC. This is translated as CASSGFPGTAEQYF.